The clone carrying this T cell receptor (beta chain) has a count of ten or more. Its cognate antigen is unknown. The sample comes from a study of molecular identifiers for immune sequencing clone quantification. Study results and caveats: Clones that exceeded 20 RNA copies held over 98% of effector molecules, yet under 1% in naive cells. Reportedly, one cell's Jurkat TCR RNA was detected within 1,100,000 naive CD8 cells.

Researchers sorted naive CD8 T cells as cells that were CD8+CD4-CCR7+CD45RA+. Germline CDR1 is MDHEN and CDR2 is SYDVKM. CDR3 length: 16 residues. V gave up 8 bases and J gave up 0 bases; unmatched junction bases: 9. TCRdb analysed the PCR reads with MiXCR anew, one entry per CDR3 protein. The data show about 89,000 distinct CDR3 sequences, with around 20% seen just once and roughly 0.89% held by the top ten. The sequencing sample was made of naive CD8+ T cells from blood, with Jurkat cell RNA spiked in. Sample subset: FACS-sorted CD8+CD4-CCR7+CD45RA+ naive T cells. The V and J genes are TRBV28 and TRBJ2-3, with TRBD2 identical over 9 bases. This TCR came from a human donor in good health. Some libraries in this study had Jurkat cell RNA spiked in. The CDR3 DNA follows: TGTGCCAGCGCGGGAGGGGACTCTTTTAGCACAGATACGCAGTATTTT. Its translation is CASAGGDSFSTDTQYF.